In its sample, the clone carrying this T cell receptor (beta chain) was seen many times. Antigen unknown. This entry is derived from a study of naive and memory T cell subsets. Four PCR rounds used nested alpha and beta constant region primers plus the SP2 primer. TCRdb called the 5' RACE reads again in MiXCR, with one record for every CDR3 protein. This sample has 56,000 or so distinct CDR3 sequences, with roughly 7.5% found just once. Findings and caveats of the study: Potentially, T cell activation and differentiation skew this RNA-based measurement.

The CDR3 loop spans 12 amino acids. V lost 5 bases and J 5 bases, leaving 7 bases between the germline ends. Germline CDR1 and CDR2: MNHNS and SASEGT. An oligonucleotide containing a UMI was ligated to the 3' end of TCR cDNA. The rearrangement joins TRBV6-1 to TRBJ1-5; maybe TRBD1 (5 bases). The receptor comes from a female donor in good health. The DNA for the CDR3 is TGTGCCAGCAGTCGCAGGGATCAGCCCCAGCATTTT. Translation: CASSRRDQPQHF.